This T cell receptor (beta chain) was captured by sequencing in a study of blood T cells in healthy people across ages. At the level of the study: When template switching was applied, about one barcoded beta molecule was captured per two T cells.

Those donating, healthy Caucasian individuals from Russia, were aged about 6 to 100. Together with a sample-barcoded 5' primer, a J-beta primer mix was included in a second PCR lasting roughly 7 to 11 cycles. TCRdb recomputed calls from the 5' RACE reads with MiXCR, one row per CDR3 protein. The sample has around 870,000 distinct CDR3 sequences; 29% are singletons. This CDR3 is built from 16 residues. Germline CDR1 and CDR2: LGHNA and YSLEER. V gave up 0 bases and J gave up 3 bases; unmatched junction bases: 7. The TCR was taken from a woman aged 80 or older in good health. The chain has TRBV4-3 and TRBJ2-7, with 8 nucleotides matching TRBD2. The sequencing sample was made of blood. The CDR3 coding sequence is TGCGCCAGCAGCCAAGAGGATGATAGCGGGATCTACGAGCAGTACTTC. This encodes CASSQEDDSGIYEQYF.